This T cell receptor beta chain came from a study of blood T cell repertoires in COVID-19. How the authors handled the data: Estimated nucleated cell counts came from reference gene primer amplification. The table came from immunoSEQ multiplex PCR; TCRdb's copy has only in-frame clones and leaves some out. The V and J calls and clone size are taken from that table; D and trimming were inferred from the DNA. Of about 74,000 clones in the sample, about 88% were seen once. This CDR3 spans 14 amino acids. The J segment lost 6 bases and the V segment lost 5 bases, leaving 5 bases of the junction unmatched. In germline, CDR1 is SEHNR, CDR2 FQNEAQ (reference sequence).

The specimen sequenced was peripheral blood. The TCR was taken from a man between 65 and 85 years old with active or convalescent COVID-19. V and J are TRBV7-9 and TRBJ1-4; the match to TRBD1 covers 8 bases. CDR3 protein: CASSRGTGDEKLFF. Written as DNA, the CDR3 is TGTGCCAGCAGCCGCGGGACAGGAGATGAAAAACTGTTTTTT. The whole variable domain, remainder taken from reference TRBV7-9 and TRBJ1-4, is DTGVSQNPRHKITKRGQNVTFRCDPISEHNRLYWYRQTLGQGPEFLTYFQNEAQLEKSRLLSDRFSAERPKGSFSTLEIQRTEQGDSAMYLCASSRGTGDEKLFFGSGTQLSVL.